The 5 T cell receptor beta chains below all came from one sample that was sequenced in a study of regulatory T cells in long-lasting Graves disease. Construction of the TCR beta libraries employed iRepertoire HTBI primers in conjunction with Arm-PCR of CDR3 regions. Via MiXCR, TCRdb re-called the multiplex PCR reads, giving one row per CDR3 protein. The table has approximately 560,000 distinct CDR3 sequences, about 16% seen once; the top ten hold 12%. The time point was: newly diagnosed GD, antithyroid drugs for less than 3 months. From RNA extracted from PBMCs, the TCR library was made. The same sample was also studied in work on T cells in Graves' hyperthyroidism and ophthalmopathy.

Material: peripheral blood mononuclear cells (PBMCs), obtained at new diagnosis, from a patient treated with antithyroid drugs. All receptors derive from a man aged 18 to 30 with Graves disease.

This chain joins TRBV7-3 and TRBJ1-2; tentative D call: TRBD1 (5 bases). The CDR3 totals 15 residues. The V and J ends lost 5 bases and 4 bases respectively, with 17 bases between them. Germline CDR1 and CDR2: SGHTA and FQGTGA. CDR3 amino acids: CASSPSGREIYGYTF. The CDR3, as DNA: TGTGCCAGCAGCCCCTCGGGCAGGGAGATCTATGGCTACACCTTC.

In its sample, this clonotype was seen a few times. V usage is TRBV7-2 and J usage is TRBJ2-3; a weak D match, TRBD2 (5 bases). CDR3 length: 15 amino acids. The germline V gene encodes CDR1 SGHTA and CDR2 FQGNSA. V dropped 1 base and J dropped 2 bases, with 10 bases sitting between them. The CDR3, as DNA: TGTGCCAGCAGCTTAGTCCGGGGAGACACAGATACGCAGTATTTT. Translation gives CASSLVRGDTDTQYF.

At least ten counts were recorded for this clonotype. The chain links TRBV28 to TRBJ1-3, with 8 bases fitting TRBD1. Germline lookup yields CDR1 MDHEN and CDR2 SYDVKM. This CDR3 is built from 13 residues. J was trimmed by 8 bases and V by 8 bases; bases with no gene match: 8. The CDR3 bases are TGTGCCAGCTTTGTGGACAGGGCGGACACCATATATTTT. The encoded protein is CASFVDRADTIYF. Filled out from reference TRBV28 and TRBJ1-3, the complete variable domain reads DVKVTQSSRYLVKRTGEKVFLECVQDMDHENMFWYRQDPGLGLRLIYFSYDVKMKEKGDIPEGYSVSREKKERFSLILESASTNQTSMYLCASFVDRADTIYFGEGSWLTVV.

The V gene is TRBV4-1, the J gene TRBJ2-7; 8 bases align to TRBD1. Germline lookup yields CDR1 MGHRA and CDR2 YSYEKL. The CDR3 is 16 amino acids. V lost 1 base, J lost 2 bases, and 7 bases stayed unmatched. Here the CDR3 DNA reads TGCGCCAGCAGCCAAGGCAACAGGGGGTTTACCTACGAGCAGTACTTC. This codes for CASSQGNRGFTYEQYF.

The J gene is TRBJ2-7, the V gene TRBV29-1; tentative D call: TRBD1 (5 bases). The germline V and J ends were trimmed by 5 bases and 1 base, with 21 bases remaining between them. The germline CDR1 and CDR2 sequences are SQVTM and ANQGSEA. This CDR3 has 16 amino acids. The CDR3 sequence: CSVSYQGINLSYEQYF. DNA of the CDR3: TGCAGCGTTAGCTACCAGGGTATCAACCTATCCTACGAGCAGTACTTC.